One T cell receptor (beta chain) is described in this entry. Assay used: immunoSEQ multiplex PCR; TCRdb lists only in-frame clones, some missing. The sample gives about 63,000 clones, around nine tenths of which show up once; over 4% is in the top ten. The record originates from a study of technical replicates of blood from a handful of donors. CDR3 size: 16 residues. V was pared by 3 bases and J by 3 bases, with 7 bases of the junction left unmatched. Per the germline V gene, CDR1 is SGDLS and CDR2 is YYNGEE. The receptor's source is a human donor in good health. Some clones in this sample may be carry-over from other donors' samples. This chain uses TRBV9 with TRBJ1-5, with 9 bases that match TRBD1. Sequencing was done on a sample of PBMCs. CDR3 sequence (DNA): TGTGCCAGCAGCGCGGGACAGGGCCGTGACAATCAGCCCCAGCATTTT. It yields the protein CASSAGQGRDNQPQHF.